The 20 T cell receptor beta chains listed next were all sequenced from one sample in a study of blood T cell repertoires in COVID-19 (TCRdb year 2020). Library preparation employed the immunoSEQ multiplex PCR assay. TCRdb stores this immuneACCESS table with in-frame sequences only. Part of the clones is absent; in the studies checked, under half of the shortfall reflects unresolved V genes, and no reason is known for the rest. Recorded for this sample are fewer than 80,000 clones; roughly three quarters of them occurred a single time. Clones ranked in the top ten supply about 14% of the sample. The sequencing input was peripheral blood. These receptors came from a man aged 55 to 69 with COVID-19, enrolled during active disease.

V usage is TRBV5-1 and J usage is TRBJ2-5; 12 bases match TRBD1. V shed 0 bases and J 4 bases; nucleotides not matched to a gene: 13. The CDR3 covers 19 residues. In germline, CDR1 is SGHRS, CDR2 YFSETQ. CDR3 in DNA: TGCGCCAGCAGCTTGGGAATTTTATCGGGGACAGGGGGCTCAGAGACCCAGTACTTC. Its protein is CASSLGILSGTGGSETQYF.

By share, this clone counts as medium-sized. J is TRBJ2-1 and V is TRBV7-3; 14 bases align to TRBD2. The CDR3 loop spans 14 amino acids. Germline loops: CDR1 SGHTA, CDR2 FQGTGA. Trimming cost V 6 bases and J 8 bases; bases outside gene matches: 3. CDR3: CASRGTSGSDEQFF. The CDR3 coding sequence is TGTGCCAGCAGGGGGACTAGCGGGAGTGATGAGCAGTTCTTC.

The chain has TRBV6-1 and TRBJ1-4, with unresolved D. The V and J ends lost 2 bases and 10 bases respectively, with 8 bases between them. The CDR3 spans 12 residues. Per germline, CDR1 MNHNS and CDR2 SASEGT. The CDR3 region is CASSEPIVKLFF. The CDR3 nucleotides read TGTGCCAGCAGTGAACCCATAGTAAAACTGTTTTTT.

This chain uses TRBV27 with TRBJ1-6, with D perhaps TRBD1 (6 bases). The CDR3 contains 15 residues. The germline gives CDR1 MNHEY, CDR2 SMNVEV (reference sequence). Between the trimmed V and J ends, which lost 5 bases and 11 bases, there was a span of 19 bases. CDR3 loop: CASSPSRTANPPLHF. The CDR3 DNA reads TGTGCCAGCAGTCCGAGTCGGACAGCTAACCCACCCCTCCACTTT.

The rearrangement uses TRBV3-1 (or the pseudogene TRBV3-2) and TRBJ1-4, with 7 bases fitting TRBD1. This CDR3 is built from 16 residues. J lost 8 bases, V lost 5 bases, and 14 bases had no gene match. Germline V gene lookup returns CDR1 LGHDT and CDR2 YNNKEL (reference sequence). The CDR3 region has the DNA TGTGCCAGCAGCAAAAGAGTCACAGGGGCAGGCGAAAAACTGTTTTTT. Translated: CASSKRVTGAGEKLFF.

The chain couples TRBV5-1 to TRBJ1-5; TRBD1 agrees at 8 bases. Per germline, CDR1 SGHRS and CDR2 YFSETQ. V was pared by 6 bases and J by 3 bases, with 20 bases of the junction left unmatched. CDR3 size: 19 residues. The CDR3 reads CASTRTGSPQILFNQPQHF. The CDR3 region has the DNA TGCGCCAGCACCCGGACAGGGTCCCCCCAGATTCTTTTCAATCAGCCCCAGCATTTT.

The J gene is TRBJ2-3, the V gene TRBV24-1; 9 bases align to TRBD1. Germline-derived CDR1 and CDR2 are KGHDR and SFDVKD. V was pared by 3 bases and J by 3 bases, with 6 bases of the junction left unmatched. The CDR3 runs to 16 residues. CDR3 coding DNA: TGTGCCACCAGTGATCCGGGACAGGGCACGACAGATACGCAGTATTTT. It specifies CATSDPGQGTTDTQYF.

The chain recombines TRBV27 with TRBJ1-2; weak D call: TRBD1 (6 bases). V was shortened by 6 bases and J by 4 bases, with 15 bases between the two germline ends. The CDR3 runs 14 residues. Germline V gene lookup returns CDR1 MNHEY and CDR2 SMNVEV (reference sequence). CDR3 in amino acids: CASSPRGGGYGYTF. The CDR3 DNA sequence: TGTGCCAGCAGCCCCCGGGGGGGCGGCTATGGCTACACCTTC.

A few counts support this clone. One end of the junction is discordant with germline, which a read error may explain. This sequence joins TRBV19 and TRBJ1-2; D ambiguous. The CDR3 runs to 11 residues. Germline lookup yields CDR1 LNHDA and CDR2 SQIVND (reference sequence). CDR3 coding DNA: TGTGCCAGTAGTATAGCCGGGTGGGTTGACTTC. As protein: CASSIAGWVDF.

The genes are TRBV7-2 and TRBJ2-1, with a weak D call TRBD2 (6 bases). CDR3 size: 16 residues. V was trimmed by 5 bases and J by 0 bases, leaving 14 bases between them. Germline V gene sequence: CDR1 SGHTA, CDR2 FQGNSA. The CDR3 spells CASSKGLSSSYNEQFF. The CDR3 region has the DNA TGTGCCAGCAGCAAGGGACTTTCAAGCTCCTACAATGAGCAGTTCTTC.

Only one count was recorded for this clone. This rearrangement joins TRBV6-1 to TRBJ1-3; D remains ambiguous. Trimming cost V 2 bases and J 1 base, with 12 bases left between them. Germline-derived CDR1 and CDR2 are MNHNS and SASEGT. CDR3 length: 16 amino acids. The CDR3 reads CASSELQAGSGNTIYF. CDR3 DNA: TGTGCCAGCAGTGAACTCCAGGCAGGATCTGGAAACACCATATATTTT.

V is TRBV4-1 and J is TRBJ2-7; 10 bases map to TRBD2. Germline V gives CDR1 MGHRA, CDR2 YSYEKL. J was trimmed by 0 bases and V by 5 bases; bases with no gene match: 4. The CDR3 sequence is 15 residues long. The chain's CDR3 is CASSRSSGSSYEQYF. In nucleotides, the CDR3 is TGCGCCAGCAGCAGGTCTAGCGGGAGCTCCTACGAGCAGTACTTC.

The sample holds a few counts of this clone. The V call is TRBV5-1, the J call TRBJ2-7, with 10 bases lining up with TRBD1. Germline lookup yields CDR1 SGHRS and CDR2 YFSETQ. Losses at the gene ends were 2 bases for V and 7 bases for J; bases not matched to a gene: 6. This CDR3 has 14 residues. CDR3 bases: TGCGCCAGCAGCTTTGGGACAGGGGAGGAGGAGCAGTACTTC. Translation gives CASSFGTGEEEQYF.

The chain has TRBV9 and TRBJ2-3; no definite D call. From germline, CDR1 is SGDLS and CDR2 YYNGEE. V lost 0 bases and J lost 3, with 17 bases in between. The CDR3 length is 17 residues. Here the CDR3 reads CASSVGHSHYMTDTQYF. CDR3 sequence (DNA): TGTGCCAGCAGCGTAGGCCACTCCCACTACATGACAGATACGCAGTATTTT.

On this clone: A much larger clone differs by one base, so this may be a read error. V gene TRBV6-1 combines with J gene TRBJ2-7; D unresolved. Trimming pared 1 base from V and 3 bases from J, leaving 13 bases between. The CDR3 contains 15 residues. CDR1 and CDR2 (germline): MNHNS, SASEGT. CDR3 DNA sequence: TGTGCCAGCAGTGAAGGAGCATATTCTATCTACGAGCAGTACTTC. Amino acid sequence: CASSEGAYSIYEQYF.

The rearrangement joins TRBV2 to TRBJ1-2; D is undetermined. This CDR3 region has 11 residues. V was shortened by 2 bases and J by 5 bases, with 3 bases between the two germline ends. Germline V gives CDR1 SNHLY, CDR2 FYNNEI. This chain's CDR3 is CASSETYGYTF. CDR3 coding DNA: TGTGCCAGCAGTGAAACATATGGCTACACCTTC. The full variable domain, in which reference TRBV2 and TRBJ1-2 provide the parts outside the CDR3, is EPEVTQTPSHQVTQMGQEVILRCVPISNHLYFYWYRQILGQKVEFLVSFYNNEISEKSEIFDDQFSVERPDGSNFTLKIRSTKLEDSAMYFCASSETYGYTFGSGTRLTVV.

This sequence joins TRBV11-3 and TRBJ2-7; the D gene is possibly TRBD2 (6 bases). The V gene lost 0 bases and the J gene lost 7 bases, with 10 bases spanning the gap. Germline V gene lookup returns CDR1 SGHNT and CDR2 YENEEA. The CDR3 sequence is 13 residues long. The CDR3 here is CASSLDAGREQYF. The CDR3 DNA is TGTGCCAGCAGCTTAGACGCGGGACGGGAGCAGTACTTC. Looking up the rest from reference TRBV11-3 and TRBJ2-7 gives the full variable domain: EAGVVQSPRYKIIEKKQPVAFWCNPISGHNTLYWYLQNLGQGPELLIRYENEEAVDDSQLPKDRFSAERLKGVDSTLKIQPAELGDSAVYLCASSLDAGREQYFGPGTRLTVT.

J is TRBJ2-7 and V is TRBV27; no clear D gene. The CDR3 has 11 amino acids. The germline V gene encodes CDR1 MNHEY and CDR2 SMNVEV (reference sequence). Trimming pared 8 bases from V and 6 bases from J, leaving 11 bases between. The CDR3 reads CASSIRGEQYF. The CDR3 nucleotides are TGTGCCAGCTCCATTCGAGGCGAGCAGTACTTC.

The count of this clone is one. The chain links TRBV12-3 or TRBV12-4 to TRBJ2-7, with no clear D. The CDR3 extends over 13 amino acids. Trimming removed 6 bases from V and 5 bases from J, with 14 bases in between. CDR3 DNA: TGTGCCAGCAGCTCCGGGTCTCCCCACGAGCAGTACTTC. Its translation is CASSSGSPHEQYF.

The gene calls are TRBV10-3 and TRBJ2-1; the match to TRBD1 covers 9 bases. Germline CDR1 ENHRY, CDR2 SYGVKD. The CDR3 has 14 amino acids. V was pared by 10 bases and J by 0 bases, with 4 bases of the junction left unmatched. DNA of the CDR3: TGTGCCACCGACAGGGGGTCCTCCTACAATGAGCAGTTCTTC. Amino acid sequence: CATDRGSSYNEQFF.